Each of the 5 T cell receptor beta chains below was sequenced from the same sample in a study of T cells in localized non-small cell lung cancer. Repertoires were generated with immunoSEQ multiplex PCR, while TCRdb's copy carries only in-frame clones and drops some. The table has about 1,100 clones, approximately 35% seen once. The material was normal lung tissue next to the tumor, obtained before any cancer treatment. The source of these receptors is a woman aged 40 to 75 with stage II squamous cell lung carcinoma.

This clone has more than one count but fewer than ten. J is TRBJ2-3 and V is TRBV11-3, with a tentative D call TRBD2 (5 bases). Germline V gives CDR1 SGHNT, CDR2 YENEEA. The CDR3 is 15 amino acids. The V gene lost 1 base and the J gene lost 6 bases, with 14 bases spanning the gap. This CDR3 is CASSLGGMRLDTQYF. As DNA, the CDR3 is TGTGCCAGCAGCTTAGGAGGGATGAGGCTTGATACGCAGTATTTT.

The table lists this clone with a few counts. This rearrangement joins TRBV23-1 to TRBJ1-5; D not resolved. TRBV23-1 is identified as an open reading frame with a role that is uncertain. This CDR3 is built from 16 residues. The V end lost 6 bases, the J end lost 5 bases, and 20 bases lay between the germline ends. CDR3 sequence reads: CASSQDWRRSDQPQHF. The CDR3 DNA is TGCGCCAGCAGCCAAGACTGGAGGAGGTCAGATCAGCCCCAGCATTTT.

Of note for this clone: Relative to the germline gene, one junction end is altered; a read error may explain this. Other DNA sequences of this sample code for an identical CDR3. V is TRBV19 and J is TRBJ1-2; D may be TRBD1 (6 bases). Germline CDR1 reads LNHDA; CDR2 reads SQIVND (reference sequence). The CDR3 has 14 amino acids. CDR3 protein: CASRKDSSSGGYTF. The CDR3 DNA reads TGTGCCAGTAGAAAGGACAGCTCTTCGGGTGGCTATACCTTC.

The genes are TRBV19 and TRBJ2-2, with a tentative D call TRBD2 (5 bases). This CDR3 region has 14 residues. V was trimmed by 4 bases and J by 6 bases, leaving 12 bases between them. In germline, CDR1 is LNHDA, CDR2 SQIVND (reference sequence). The CDR3 spells CASSTRGGSGELFF. The CDR3 DNA sequence: TGTGCCAGTAGTACCCGGGGTGGGTCCGGGGAGCTGTTTTTT.

This clone has only a few counts. The chain links TRBV9 to TRBJ2-7; a possible D gene is TRBD1 (6 bases). The CDR3 is made up of 14 amino acids. Between the trimmed V and J ends, which lost 4 bases and 2 bases, there was a span of 13 bases. Germline V gene lookup returns CDR1 SGDLS and CDR2 YYNGEE. Here the CDR3 reads CASSPRGSPYEQYF. CDR3 coding DNA: TGTGCCAGCAGCCCGAGGGGGAGTCCCTACGAGCAGTACTTC.